This T cell receptor beta chain is drawn from a study of T cells in Graves' hyperthyroidism and ophthalmopathy (dated by TCRdb to the late 2010s). Concerning the study at large: To identify distinguishing TCR V-J signatures, a discovery cohort of about a hundred patients was used, comprising under 45 with Graves' ophthalmopathy and approximately 57 with stable Graves' hyperthyroidism. Prospective prediction of ophthalmopathy was tested in an independent validation cohort consisting of some 19 hyperthyroidism patients and over 15 patients who later progressed to ophthalmopathy. For training and testing, the 100 or so patients in the discovery cohort were randomly divided in a 7:3 ratio. Thyroid tissue and blood T-cell repertoires from several Graves' hyperthyroidism patients were also compared in the study. Once sampling was done, hyperthyroidism patients were given methimazole at a starting dose of 30 mg daily, whereas ophthalmopathy patients were given high-dose intravenous methylprednisolone. The paper reports TCR Vbeta CDR3 sequencing of about 140 peripheral blood samples: fewer than 50 ophthalmopathy, 70 to 85 hyperthyroidism and around 17 progressor patients.

TCR beta CDR3 regions were amplified from RNA transcripts. A first-round RT-PCR of the TCR CDR3 used the HTBI primer set with the Qiagen OneStep RT-PCR kit. Libraries were constructed in a second round of multiplex PCR, after which size selection and purification were performed. Paired-end sequencing of the libraries was performed with 100 bp reads on an Illumina HiSeq2000. Concerning the study's data processing: SOAPnuke was used to process the raw data, throwing out any read that contained adapters or uncalled bases, had a mean Phred below 15, or lacked an exact constant-primer or identifier match. COPE v1.2.5 was used to merge the high-quality paired reads, and each unique nucleotide sequence was defined as a clonotype. MiTCR v1.1 was used to align the clonotypes against IMGT TRBV, TRBD and TRBJ reference segments. The analysis was restricted to V-J combinations with a frequency above 0.0001, which together covered roughly 99% of the repertoires. The TCS score was defined as F50 (clonal expansion) divided by E x V (chaos), with BLOSUM62-based TCRdist calculated between CDR3 peptides within each V-J. Welch's t-statistics and random forest reduced roughly 530 V-J features to 13, which were used in a naive Bayes classifier (R e1071). The similarity between thyroid and blood repertoires was quantified using the Morisita-Horn index. TCRdb trimmed the raw reads at Q25, called clones with MiXCR and kept productive beta chains. Records with the same CDR3 protein are collapsed into one entry carrying the most frequent genes and DNA. TCRdb's processing, not the study's, gives the V and J calls here. The sample records about 98,000 distinct CDR3 sequences, about 40% of which are singletons. The ten most abundant clones make up roughly a tenth of the sample.

What the research found in general, with its limitations: In validation, progression to ophthalmopathy was predicted by the model with 70.59% sensitivity and 72% to 80% specificity, a median of about 6 months before onset. Most expanded thyroid clonotypes (frequency above 0.001) were also detected in blood, suggesting blood repertoires may reflect thyroid immune responses. In cross-validation, a model built on a 13 V-J signature told ophthalmopathy apart from stable hyperthyroidism with 85% to 90% sensitivity and roughly 81% specificity, and in testing the same model reached 80%/75%. Sample size was not statistically predetermined, and blinding of investigators to group allocation was not performed.

A patient counted as having stable Graves' hyperthyroidism if no progression to ophthalmopathy occurred over 18 months of follow-up. Hyperthyroidism patients were newly diagnosed, with disease duration under 2 months, and aged 18 to 65 years. Any patient with an uncontrolled infection, another autoimmune disease, pregnancy or lactation was excluded. Diagnoses were based on clinical symptoms, serum thyroxine and TRAb, thyroid ultrasound and orbital computed tomography. Trizol reagent was used to extract total RNA, and RNA quality was then checked on an Agilent 2100 Bioanalyzer. In the germline V gene, CDR1 corresponds to MNHEY and CDR2 to SVGAGI. Here V drops 6 bases and J drops 3 bases, and the junction holds 10 bases not matched to any gene. The CDR3 holds 15 amino acids from the cysteine to the phenylalanine. CDR3 DNA only is kept here, 45 bases in frame from base 1. This clonotype has ten or more counts. The antigen it recognizes is unknown. There are no base qualities to consult, and no much larger clone falls within one base.

Recombination joined TRBV6-5 with TRBJ2-7; TRBD1 agrees with 8 junctional bases. Sequences were obtained from peripheral blood or thyroid tissue (not recorded which). The sequence derives from a woman in her 30s with Graves' hyperthyroidism. For the CDR3, the sequence is CASRSPRRGHYEQYF. DNA sequence: TGTGCCAGCAGATCCCCTCGCAGGGGGCACTACGAGCAGTACTTC.